These T cell receptor beta chains were read from a single sample in a study of T-cell memory formation after mild COVID-19. TCRdb reanalysed the 5' RACE reads using MiXCR and keeps one entry per CDR3 protein. In the table there are around 410,000 distinct CDR3 sequences, around 22% of which are singletons. The sequenced material came from PBMCs or a T cell subset sorted from them (not recorded which). These TCRs come from an adult woman who had mild COVID-19 (a few samples of this study predate the infection). Cell type and time point are not known. Each CDR3 is given with its conserved first and last residue. D genes are given only for firm matches. Clone size is not always given. Where it is, it says once, few, many or a class for expanded clones.

d_call: -; clone_size: -; j_call: TRBJ2-1; v_call: TRBV11-2; cdr3_length: 19; cdr3_aa: CASSLDLWAAGQYYNEQFF; cdr3_nt: TGTGCCAGCAGCTTAGACCTCTGGGCAGCGGGACAGTACTACAATGAGCAGTTCTTC
d_call: TRBD2; clone_size: many; j_call: TRBJ2-3; v_call: TRBV5-1; cdr3_length: 13; cdr3_aa: CASSPGGTDTQYF; cdr3_nt: TGTGCCAGCAGCCCCGGGGGGACAGATACGCAGTATTTT
d_call: TRBD2; clone_size: few; j_call: TRBJ2-3; v_call: TRBV18; cdr3_length: 14; cdr3_aa: CASSQLADTDTQYF; cdr3_nt: TGTGCCAGCTCACAGCTAGCGGACACAGATACGCAGTATTTT
d_call: -; clone_size: -; j_call: TRBJ2-7; v_call: TRBV2; cdr3_length: 12; cdr3_aa: CASSPGFGEQYF; cdr3_nt: TGTGCCAGCAGCCCGGGTTTTGGGGAGCAGTACTTC
d_call: TRBD1; clone_size: -; j_call: TRBJ2-2; v_call: TRBV12-3/TRBV12-4; cdr3_length: 15; cdr3_aa: CASKIGTGFTGELFF; cdr3_nt: TGTGCCAGCAAAATAGGGACAGGCTTCACCGGGGAGCTGTTTTTT
d_call: -; clone_size: -; j_call: TRBJ1-6; v_call: TRBV4-1; cdr3_length: 14; cdr3_aa: CASSQLTLNSPLHF; cdr3_nt: TGCGCCAGCAGCCAACTAACCCTAAATTCACCCCTCCACTTT
d_call: -; clone_size: -; j_call: TRBJ1-2; v_call: TRBV20-1; cdr3_length: 14; cdr3_aa: CSASRDIKNYGYTF; cdr3_nt: TGCAGTGCTAGCCGGGACATAAAGAACTATGGCTACACCTTC
d_call: TRBD1; clone_size: -; j_call: TRBJ2-5; v_call: TRBV4-2; cdr3_length: 15; cdr3_aa: CASSQDQTGRETQYF; cdr3_nt: TGTGCCAGCAGCCAAGATCAGACAGGGAGAGAGACCCAGTACTTC
d_call: TRBD2; clone_size: few; j_call: TRBJ2-1; v_call: TRBV18; cdr3_length: 16; cdr3_aa: CASSPAGTRSVGEQFF; cdr3_nt: TGTGCCAGCTCACCGGCCGGGACTAGAAGTGTGGGTGAGCAGTTCTTC
d_call: -; clone_size: few; j_call: TRBJ1-1; v_call: TRBV7-9; cdr3_length: 15; cdr3_aa: CASSARTMANTEAFF; cdr3_nt: TGTGCCAGCAGCGCCCGAACGATGGCGAACACTGAAGCTTTCTTT
d_call: -; clone_size: -; j_call: TRBJ2-5; v_call: TRBV11-2; cdr3_length: 15; cdr3_aa: CASSLSTSPRETQYF; cdr3_nt: TGTGCCAGCAGCTTATCCACTAGCCCTCGGGAGACCCAGTACTTC
d_call: -; clone_size: once; j_call: TRBJ2-7; v_call: TRBV23-1; cdr3_length: 16; cdr3_aa: CASSQSRDASSYEQYF; cdr3_nt: TGCGCCAGCAGTCAATCGCGGGACGCAAGCTCCTACGAGCAGTACTTC
d_call: -; clone_size: once; j_call: TRBJ1-2; v_call: TRBV19; cdr3_length: 14; cdr3_aa: CASSIVVHNYGYTF; cdr3_nt: TGTGCCAGTAGTATAGTGGTTCACAACTATGGCTACACCTTC
d_call: -; clone_size: few; j_call: TRBJ2-5; v_call: TRBV12-3/TRBV12-4; cdr3_length: 14; cdr3_aa: CASSPPGEQETQYF; cdr3_nt: TGTGCCAGCAGTCCCCCCGGGGAGCAAGAGACCCAGTACTTC
d_call: TRBD2; clone_size: once; j_call: TRBJ2-7; v_call: TRBV12-3/TRBV12-4; cdr3_length: 15; cdr3_aa: CASSLGREEFREQYF; cdr3_nt: TGTGCCAGCAGTTTAGGGCGGGAGGAGTTCCGGGAGCAGTACTTC
d_call: -; clone_size: -; j_call: TRBJ2-5; v_call: TRBV15; cdr3_length: 13; cdr3_aa: CATSPGGAETQYF; cdr3_nt: TGTGCCACCAGCCCTGGGGGCGCTGAGACCCAGTACTTC
d_call: TRBD1; clone_size: few; j_call: TRBJ2-3; v_call: TRBV11-2; cdr3_length: 16; cdr3_aa: CASSPPGQGRTDTQYF; cdr3_nt: TGTGCCAGCAGCCCTCCGGGACAGGGTCGGACAGATACGCAGTATTTT
d_call: -; clone_size: -; j_call: TRBJ2-3; v_call: TRBV2; cdr3_length: 14; cdr3_aa: CASSSVLSTDTQYF; cdr3_nt: TGTGCCAGCAGCAGCGTCCTAAGCACAGATACGCAGTATTTT
d_call: TRBD2; clone_size: -; j_call: TRBJ2-5; v_call: TRBV6-5; cdr3_length: 16; cdr3_aa: CASSSHLAGEEMTQYF; cdr3_nt: TGTGCCAGCAGTAGCCACCTAGCGGGGGAAGAGATGACCCAGTACTTC
d_call: -; clone_size: -; j_call: TRBJ1-1; v_call: TRBV6-2/TRBV6-3; cdr3_length: 14; cdr3_aa: CASSYSRAGFEAFF; cdr3_nt: TGTGCCAGCAGTTACTCGAGGGCGGGGTTTGAAGCTTTCTTT
d_call: TRBD1; clone_size: -; j_call: TRBJ2-5; v_call: TRBV29-1; cdr3_length: 12; cdr3_aa: CSVTGGGETQYF; cdr3_nt: TGCAGCGTCACAGGGGGTGGAGAGACCCAGTACTTC
d_call: -; clone_size: few; j_call: TRBJ2-1; v_call: TRBV20-1; cdr3_length: 11; cdr3_aa: CSAPYYNEQFF; cdr3_nt: TGCAGTGCCCCGTACTACAATGAGCAGTTCTTC
d_call: TRBD1; clone_size: few; j_call: TRBJ2-5; v_call: TRBV20-1; cdr3_length: 15; cdr3_aa: CSARDLEGAWETQYF; cdr3_nt: TGCAGTGCTAGAGATCTAGAGGGGGCGTGGGAGACCCAGTACTTC
d_call: TRBD2; clone_size: few; j_call: TRBJ2-3; v_call: TRBV4-1; cdr3_length: 17; cdr3_aa: CASRQRGLAMSADTQYF; cdr3_nt: TGCGCCAGCAGGCAGAGGGGACTAGCGATGTCCGCAGATACGCAGTATTTT
d_call: -; clone_size: -; j_call: TRBJ1-2; v_call: TRBV6-1; cdr3_length: 14; cdr3_aa: CASTIFHAGGGYTF; cdr3_nt: TGTGCCAGCACCATCTTTCACGCAGGAGGAGGCTACACCTTC
d_call: -; clone_size: few; j_call: TRBJ1-3; v_call: TRBV7-9; cdr3_length: 14; cdr3_aa: CASSLGGPGNTIYF; cdr3_nt: TGTGCCAGCTCCCTAGGCGGTCCGGGAAACACCATATATTTT
d_call: TRBD1; clone_size: -; j_call: TRBJ1-5; v_call: TRBV12-3/TRBV12-4; cdr3_length: 15; cdr3_aa: CASSFTGQGSQPQHF; cdr3_nt: TGTGCCAGCAGTTTTACGGGACAGGGCAGTCAGCCCCAGCATTTT
d_call: TRBD1; clone_size: many; j_call: TRBJ1-3; v_call: TRBV20-1; cdr3_length: 18; cdr3_aa: CSAQVSAGTVNSGNTIYF; cdr3_nt: TGCAGTGCTCAGGTCTCGGCTGGGACAGTGAACTCTGGAAACACCATATATTTT
d_call: TRBD2; clone_size: many; j_call: TRBJ2-7; v_call: TRBV3-1; cdr3_length: 16; cdr3_aa: CASSQEATSGRYEQYF; cdr3_nt: TGTGCCAGCAGCCAAGAGGCGACTAGCGGTAGATACGAGCAGTACTTC
d_call: -; clone_size: few; j_call: TRBJ2-3; v_call: TRBV5-1; cdr3_length: 15; cdr3_aa: CASSLVDPYTDTQYF; cdr3_nt: TGCGCCAGCAGCTTGGTGGACCCTTATACAGATACGCAGTATTTT
d_call: -; clone_size: -; j_call: TRBJ2-3; v_call: TRBV7-3; cdr3_length: 16; cdr3_aa: CASSLWGTGASDTQYF; cdr3_nt: TGTGCCAGCAGCTTATGGGGTACGGGAGCCTCAGATACGCAGTATTTT
d_call: -; clone_size: -; j_call: TRBJ2-3; v_call: TRBV10-3; cdr3_length: 15; cdr3_aa: CAISGTGPPSDTQYF; cdr3_nt: TGTGCCATCAGTGGGACCGGGCCCCCATCGGATACGCAGTATTTT
d_call: -; clone_size: few; j_call: TRBJ1-1; v_call: TRBV29-1; cdr3_length: 13; cdr3_aa: CSAGQKTNTEAFF; cdr3_nt: TGCAGCGCCGGACAGAAAACGAACACTGAAGCTTTCTTT
d_call: TRBD1; clone_size: few; j_call: TRBJ2-3; v_call: TRBV4-1; cdr3_length: 15; cdr3_aa: CASSHRDRGSDTQYF; cdr3_nt: TGCGCCAGCAGCCACCGGGACAGGGGTTCAGATACGCAGTATTTT
d_call: TRBD1; clone_size: -; j_call: TRBJ1-1; v_call: TRBV10-3; cdr3_length: 14; cdr3_aa: CAIRGTGRNTEAFF; cdr3_nt: TGTGCCATCAGAGGGACAGGGAGGAACACTGAAGCTTTCTTT
d_call: -; clone_size: -; j_call: TRBJ2-3; v_call: TRBV5-1; cdr3_length: 16; cdr3_aa: CASSSDGPPSTDTQYF; cdr3_nt: TGCGCCAGCAGCTCGGACGGACCCCCCAGCACAGATACGCAGTATTTT
d_call: TRBD2; clone_size: -; j_call: TRBJ2-3; v_call: TRBV30; cdr3_length: 19; cdr3_aa: CAWSVTSGRTERITDTQYF; cdr3_nt: TGTGCCTGGAGTGTAACTAGCGGGAGGACCGAAAGAATTACAGATACGCAGTATTTT